The T cell receptor beta chain described here comes from a study of blood T cell repertoires in COVID-19. Study in general: Sample material is recorded as cDNA or gDNA derived from T cells, B-cell-depleted T cells, or PBMCs.

V lost 3 bases and J lost 2, with 10 bases in between. From germline, CDR1 is LGHNA and CDR2 YSLEER. CDR3 length: 14 amino acids. Libraries were prepared by immunoSEQ multiplex PCR; TCRdb keeps only in-frame clonotypes and omits some of them. The sample has roughly 520,000 clones; over 75% are singletons. The specimen was PBMCs or T cells enriched from blood (not recorded which). The rearrangement links TRBV4-3 to TRBJ1-2; a weak D match, TRBD1 (6 bases). The clonotype comes from a woman in her forties who had recovered from COVID-19. CDR3 in DNA: TGCGCCAGCAGCCAGGGGACATTCAACTATGGCTACACCTTC. Its protein is CASSQGTFNYGYTF.